The rows below give T cell receptor beta chains drawn from one sample of a study of tumor and adjacent non-tumor tissue in lung cancer. TCRdb reprocessed the multiplex PCR reads via MiXCR and lists one record per CDR3 protein. The sample has 78,000 or so distinct CDR3 sequences, around 86% seen once. The specimen was lung tumor tissue. The receptors were sampled from a woman aged 45-60 years with non-small cell lung cancer. Each CDR3 is given with its conserved first and last residue. A D gene is named only where the DNA matches it firmly. Rows may omit the clone size; those that give it use once, few, many or a size class.

size: .
length: 14
V: TRBV7-2
D: TRBD2
J: TRBJ2-1
CDR3: CASSFKEAGNEQFF
DNA: TGTGCCAGCAGCTTTAAGGAAGCGGGAAATGAGCAGTTCTTC

size: .
length: 12
V: TRBV28
D: .
J: TRBJ2-7
CDR3: CASSLRVSGHYF
DNA: TGTGCAAGCAGCCTCAGGGTTTCTGGGCACTACTTC

size: .
length: 14
V: TRBV28
D: TRBD2
J: TRBJ2-1
CDR3: CASSRAGGHNKQFF
DNA: TGTGCCAGTAGTCGAGCGGGAGGCCACAATAAGCAGTTCTTC

size: .
length: 14
V: TRBV20-1
D: TRBD1
J: TRBJ2-7
CDR3: CSTRASGQPYEQYF
DNA: TGCAGTACTAGAGCGTCGGGACAGCCCTACGAGCAATACTTC

size: .
length: 15
V: TRBV4-2
D: .
J: TRBJ2-5
CDR3: CVSSRAFGRNEIQYF
DNA: TGTGTCAGCAGCCGAGCCTTCGGCAGGAATGAGATCCAGTACTTC

size: .
length: 13
V: TRBV20-1
D: .
J: TRBJ2-5
CDR3: CSANVGSQEIQYF
DNA: TGCAGTGCTAATGTAGGGTCCCAAGAGATCCAGTACTTC

size: .
length: 15
V: TRBV11-2
D: .
J: TRBJ2-1
CDR3: CACSFIAVGDDEQFF
DNA: TGTGCCTGCAGCTTTATAGCAGTAGGAGACGATGAGCAGTTCTTC

size: once
length: 15
V: TRBV5-4
D: .
J: TRBJ2-1
CDR3: CASSLVWAWGNEKFF
DNA: .

size: .
length: 15
V: TRBV12-3/TRBV12-4
D: TRBD2
J: TRBJ2-2
CDR3: CAITGTSGSAEELFF
DNA: TGTGCCATTACCGGGACCAGCGGGAGTGCCGAGGAGCTGTTTTTT

size: .
length: 19
V: TRBV20-1
D: TRBD2
J: TRBJ2-1
CDR3: CSATWNSASGSVSRYEQFF
DNA: TGCAGTGCTACTTGGAATTCGGCTAGCGGGAGCGTGTCTCGCTATGAGCAGTTCTTC

size: .
length: 16
V: TRBV20-1
D: TRBD2
J: TRBJ2-1
CDR3: CSATGLVRVTYNEQFF
DNA: TGCAGTGCTACCGGACTAGTGAGAGTAACCTACAATGAGCAGTTCTTC

size: few
length: 18
V: TRBV6-1
D: TRBD2
J: TRBJ2-2
CDR3: CAISERASGRKDTGELFF
DNA: TGTGCCATCAGTGAGAGGGCTAGCGGGAGGAAGGACACCGGGGAGCTGTTTTTC

size: .
length: 11
V: TRBV29-1
D: .
J: TRBJ2-1
CDR3: CSAGVGSGHFF
DNA: TGCAGCGCTGGTGTCGGGAGTGGGCACTTCTTC

size: medium-sized
length: 15
V: TRBV29-1
D: .
J: TRBJ2-7
CDR3: CSVALGWGDSYEQYF
DNA: TGCAGCGTTGCTTTAGGTTGGGGCGACAGCTACGAGCAGTACTTC

size: .
length: 13
V: TRBV10-1
D: .
J: TRBJ2-4
CDR3: CVSSACEGNIQYF
DNA: TGCGTCAGCAGTGCTTGTGAGGGTAACATTCAGTACTTC

size: .
length: 17
V: TRBV14
D: .
J: TRBJ2-7
CDR3: CASSQDHRTEDVYEQYF
DNA: TGTGCCAGCAGCCAAGATCACAGGACCGAAGATGTTTATGAGCAGTACTTC

size: .
length: 12
V: TRBV10-3
D: .
J: TRBJ2-7
CDR3: CAISEPSYEQCF
DNA: TGTGCCATCAGTGAGCCCAGCTACGAGCAATGCTTC

size: .
length: 15
V: TRBV6-1
D: TRBD2
J: TRBJ2-7
CDR3: CAISEGLAEWYGQYF
DNA: TGTGCCATCAGTGAAGGGCTAGCGGAGTGGTATGGGCAGTACTTC

size: .
length: 15
V: TRBV28
D: .
J: TRBJ2-7
CDR3: CASSLFGIGTYKQYF
DNA: TGTGCCAGCAGCTTATTCGGGATAGGGACCTACAAGCAGTACTTC

size: .
length: 17
V: TRBV11-2
D: .
J: TRBJ2-1
CDR3: CASTPEGEGSSHNEQLF
DNA: TGTGCCAGCACCCCAGAGGGCGAGGGAAGCTCCCACAATGAGCAGTTGTTC

size: once
length: 15
V: TRBV7-6
D: .
J: TRBJ1-1
CDR3: CASSLDAGEGTEAFF
DNA: TGTGCCAGCAGCTTGGACGCAGGGGAAGGGACTGAAGCTTTCTTT

size: .
length: 18
V: TRBV28
D: .
J: TRBJ1-2
CDR3: CASSFPSGGRVLRYDYTF
DNA: TGTGCCAGCAGTTTCCCCTCCGGCGGGCGGGTGTTGCGCTATGACTACACCTTC

size: .
length: 19
V: TRBV4-3
D: TRBD2
J: TRBJ2-6
CDR3: CASSPQSSGRFSGANVLTF
DNA: TGCGCCAGCAGCCCTCAGAGTAGCGGGCGATTCTCTGGGGCCAACGTCCTGACTTTC

size: medium-sized
length: 11
V: TRBV6-6
D: .
J: TRBJ2-1
CDR3: CAEGGGNEQFF
DNA: TGTGCTGAGGGGGGAGGGAATGAGCAGTTCTTC

size: .
length: 13
V: TRBV28
D: .
J: TRBJ2-5
CDR3: CASPQRYQETQYF
DNA: TGTGCCAGTCCCCAGAGATACCAAGAGACCCAGTACTTC

size: .
length: 15
V: TRBV7-2
D: .
J: TRBJ2-7
CDR3: CASSPGTSGSYEQYF
DNA: TGTGCCAGCAGCCCAGGGACAAGCGGATCGTACGAGCAGTACTTC

size: .
length: 14
V: TRBV6-6
D: .
J: TRBJ2-3
CDR3: CASSFHYFTDTQYF
DNA: TGTGCCAGCAGTTTCCACTATTTCACAGATACGCAGTATTTT

size: .
length: 13
V: TRBV28
D: .
J: TRBJ1-3
CDR3: CASSRDRGNTIYF
DNA: TGTGCCAGCAGTCGGGACCGTGGAAACACCATATATTTT

size: few
length: 12
V: TRBV20-1
D: TRBD1
J: TRBJ2-7
CDR3: CSVGAGGYGRYF
DNA: TGCAGTGTAGGTGCAGGGGGCTACGGGCGGTACTTC

size: medium-sized
length: 14
V: TRBV12-3/TRBV12-4
D: .
J: TRBJ1-1
CDR3: CASNIQGRGTEAFF
DNA: TGTGCCAGCAATATACAGGGTAGGGGCACTGAAGCTTTCTTT

size: .
length: 14
V: TRBV20-1
D: .
J: TRBJ1-2
CDR3: CSARDAGEGYGYTF
DNA: TGCAGTGCTAGAGATGCAGGGGAAGGCTATGGCTACACCTTC

size: .
length: 15
V: TRBV20-1
D: .
J: TRBJ2-5
CDR3: CSASNLRDGQETQYF
DNA: TGCAGTGCTAGCAACCTCCGGGACGGCCAAGAGACACAGTACTTC

size: .
length: 14
V: TRBV20-1
D: TRBD1
J: TRBJ1-4
CDR3: CSVSTGGILGKLFF
DNA: TGCAGTGTATCGACAGGGGGAATTTTGGGAAAACTGTTTTTT

size: .
length: 13
V: TRBV4-3
D: .
J: TRBJ1-5
CDR3: CVSSQNLNQPQHF
DNA: TGCGTCAGCAGCCAAAACCTCAATCAGCCCCAGCATTTT

size: .
length: 14
V: TRBV20-1
D: TRBD2
J: TRBJ2-5
CDR3: CSARAQTSTETQYF
DNA: TGCAGTGCTAGAGCACAGACTAGCACCGAGACCCAGTACTTC

size: .
length: 11
V: TRBV4-1
D: .
J: TRBJ2-7
CDR3: CASSHGEEQYF
DNA: TGCGCCAGTAGCCATGGTGAAGAGCAGTACTTC

size: medium-sized
length: 14
V: TRBV29-1
D: TRBD1
J: TRBJ1-4
CDR3: CSASSRDSNEKLFF
DNA: TGCAGCGCAAGCTCCCGGGACAGTAATGAAAAACTGTTTTTT

size: .
length: 18
V: TRBV5-1
D: .
J: TRBJ2-6
CDR3: CASSRQGTSGSRVNVLTF
DNA: TGCGCCAGCAGCCGCCAGGGGACCTCTGGCTCTCGGGTCAACGTCCTGACTTTC

size: medium-sized
length: 14
V: TRBV6-5
D: TRBD1
J: TRBJ2-7
CDR3: CASRWDSRTYEQYF
DNA: TGTGCCAGCAGATGGGACAGTCGGACTTACGAGCAGTACTTC

size: .
length: 13
V: TRBV5-1
D: .
J: TRBJ2-1
CDR3: CASSLGTYNEHHF
DNA: TGCGCCAGCAGCTTGGGAACCTACAATGAGCACCACTTC

size: .
length: 17
V: TRBV20-1
D: .
J: TRBJ2-7
CDR3: CNARAFVGGSDSYEQYF
DNA: TGCAATGCTAGAGCCTTCGTGGGAGGTTCGGACTCTTACGAGCAATACTTC